Shown below are 32 T cell receptor beta chains from a single sample sequenced in a study of blood T cells in healthy people across ages. A J-beta primer mix and a sample-barcoded 5' primer were used in a second PCR of about 7 to 12 cycles. TCRdb re-derived calls from the 5' RACE reads in MiXCR, one entry per CDR3 protein. The sample consists of approximately 780,000 distinct CDR3 sequences, about 26% of them appearing once. This sample also belongs to another study, concerning T cells of mothers and their children.

The sequenced sample was blood. The receptors derive from a boy between 10 and 17 years old in good health.

The sample holds a few counts of this clonotype. The J gene is TRBJ2-3, the V gene TRBV20-1, with unresolved D. Germline V gene sequence: CDR1 DFQATT, CDR2 SNEGSKA (reference sequence). This CDR3 region has 15 residues. V was cut by 2 bases and J by 0 bases, with 12 bases left in between. In nucleotides, the CDR3 is TGCAGTGCTAGACCTCGGCGTCTAAGCACAGATACGCAGTATTTT. Its translation is CSARPRRLSTDTQYF.

The genes are TRBV20-1 and TRBJ1-5; D is perhaps TRBD1 (5 bases). CDR3 length equals 14 residues. CDR1 is DFQATT, CDR2 SNEGSKA, per germline (reference sequence). V lost 6 bases to trimming and J lost 3 bases, with 15 bases between them. CDR3 in amino acids: CSATPGGPNQPQHF. The CDR3 DNA is TGCAGTGCGACCCCCGGGGGTCCCAATCAGCCCCAGCATTTT.

Concerning this clonotype: The junction shows a germline mismatch at one end, possibly a read error. V gene TRBV5-1 combines with J gene TRBJ2-5; no reliable D call. TRBJ2-7 explains the end of the DNA better; the J call may be wrong. The CDR3 spans 13 residues. Per the germline V gene, CDR1 is SGHRS and CDR2 is YFSETQ. CDR3 loop: CASSLDWGYEQYF. In DNA, the CDR3 is TGTGCCAGCAGCTTAGATTGGGGATACGAGCAGTACTTC.

This clonotype was seen a handful of times. V gene TRBV11-2 combines with J gene TRBJ2-5; D could derive from TRBD1 or TRBD2 (6 bases each). Trimming pared 6 bases from V and 3 bases from J, leaving 17 bases between. Germline-derived CDR1 and CDR2 are SGHAT and FQNNGV. The CDR3 has 15 residues. CDR3 nucleotide sequence: TGTGCCAGCAGGCCCTTGTCGGGGGCCAAAGAGACCCAGTACTTC. The encoded protein is CASRPLSGAKETQYF. The full variable domain, its missing parts supplied by reference TRBV11-2 and TRBJ2-5, is EAGVAQSPRYKIIEKRQSVAFWCNPISGHATLYWYQQILGQGPKLLIQFQNNGVVDDSQLPKDRFSAERLKGVDSTLKIQPAKLEDSAVYLCASRPLSGAKETQYFGPGTRLLVL.

The chain couples TRBV2 to TRBJ2-5; D perhaps matches TRBD2 (5 bases). The J call may be incorrect, as the DNA end agrees better with TRBJ2-7. This CDR3 has 15 residues. Germline values: CDR1 SNHLY, CDR2 FYNNEI. In nucleotides, the CDR3 is TGTGCCAGCAGGCCACCACGAGGGATTTTCTACGAGCAGTACTTC. It encodes CASRPPRGIFYEQYF.

Only a few counts were recorded for this clonotype. The chain is built from TRBV7-8 and TRBJ2-5; 7 bases are shared with TRBD2. Germline CDR1 is SGHVS and CDR2 is FQNEAQ. V gave up 3 bases and J gave up 4 bases; unmatched junction bases: 8. The CDR3 has 15 amino acids. DNA for the CDR3: TGTGCCAGCAGCTTCGGGACTATCTGGGGAGAGACCCAGTACTTC. Its protein product is CASSFGTIWGETQYF. Together with reference TRBV7-8 and TRBJ2-5, the CDR3 gives the full variable domain: GAGVSQSPRYKVAKRGQDVALRCDPISGHVSLFWYQQALGQGPEFLTYFQNEAQLDKSGLPSDRFFAERPEGSVSTLKIQRTQQEDSAVYLCASSFGTIWGETQYFGPGTRLLVL.

The chain has TRBV2 and TRBJ2-5, with D perhaps matching TRBD1 or TRBD2 (6 bases each). There are 13 residues in the CDR3. The V end lost 6 bases, the J end lost 4 bases, and 12 bases lay between the germline ends. The germline CDR1 and CDR2 sequences are SNHLY and FYNNEI. CDR3 nucleotides: TGTGCCAGCAGCGAGGGGGGATCAGAGACCCAGTACTTC. Translation gives CASSEGGSETQYF. Drawing the rest from reference TRBV2 and TRBJ2-5, the complete variable domain is EPEVTQTPSHQVTQMGQEVILRCVPISNHLYFYWYRQILGQKVEFLVSFYNNEISEKSEIFDDQFSVERPDGSNFTLKIRSTKLEDSAMYFCASSEGGSETQYFGPGTRLLVL.

This clonotype was observed a handful of times. The chain links TRBV7-4 to TRBJ2-7, with 10 bases identical to TRBD2. The CDR3 length is 17 residues. V dropped 5 bases and J dropped 0; count of bases not matched to a gene: 10. Germline-derived CDR1 and CDR2 are SGHVT and SQSDAQ. CDR3 in DNA: TGTGCCAGCAGCCTTAGCGGGGGGCTTTTGAGCTCCTACGAGCAGTACTTC. Protein product: CASSLSGGLLSSYEQYF.

The chain carries TRBV4-1 and TRBJ2-5; D not certain. V lost 1 base to trimming and J lost 1 base, with 22 bases between them. Germline V gene data show CDR1 as MGHRA and CDR2 as YSYEKL. The CDR3 totals 19 residues. Written as DNA, the CDR3 is TGCGCCAGCAGCCAAGTGGCGCGTAGGCGGCTAAGTACCCAAGAGACCCAGTACTTC. This translates into CASSQVARRRLSTQETQYF.

The rearrangement joins TRBV4-1 to TRBJ1-2; D remains ambiguous. Germline V gene data show CDR1 as MGHRA and CDR2 as YSYEKL. The CDR3 contains 13 residues. With 2 bases removed from V and 5 bases from J, the gap between germline ends came to 9 bases. CDR3 sequence: CASSQPIRYGYTF. CDR3 in DNA: TGCGCCAGCAGCCAACCAATCCGGTATGGCTACACCTTC.

This clonotype was recorded a few times. The chain combines TRBV14 with TRBJ1-4; TRBD1 matches 8 bases. The CDR3 spans 16 residues. V gave up 4 bases and J gave up 8 bases; unmatched junction bases: 12. CDR1 and CDR2 from the germline V gene are SGHDN and FVKESK. CDR3 loop: CASSPGRGRGREKLFF. The DNA for the CDR3 is TGTGCCAGCAGCCCCGGGAGGGGCAGGGGGCGAGAAAAACTGTTTTTT.

In its sample, this clonotype was seen many times. The J gene is TRBJ1-1, the V gene TRBV4-2, with D perhaps matching TRBD1 (5 bases). V lost 0 bases to trimming and J lost 4 bases, with 6 bases between them. Germline CDR1 is LGHNA and CDR2 is YNFKEQ. CDR3 length: 13 amino acids. CDR3 sequence (DNA): TGTGCCAGCAGCCAAGATGGGGGCACTGAAGCTTTCTTT. Its protein product is CASSQDGGTEAFF.

The chain links TRBV6-5 to TRBJ1-2; tentative D call: TRBD1 (5 bases). V lost 8 bases, J lost 0 bases, and 13 bases lay in between. The CDR3 is 14 residues long. The germline gives CDR1 MNHEY, CDR2 SVGAGI. CDR3 protein: CASCRTQANYGYTF. The CDR3 region has the DNA TGTGCCAGCTGCCGCACACAGGCTAACTATGGCTACACCTTC.

V usage is TRBV9 and J usage is TRBJ2-5; D ambiguous. The J call may be in error: the DNA end matches TRBJ2-1 better. The CDR3 loop spans 12 amino acids. CDR1 is SGDLS, CDR2 YYNGEE, per germline. CDR3 in DNA: TGTGCCAGCAGCGAAGTAGATGGTGAGCAGTTCTTC. Its translation is CASSEVDGEQFF.

The gene calls are TRBV7-7 and TRBJ2-1, with 8 positions matching TRBD2. The J call is in doubt because the DNA end fits TRBJ2-5 better. Germline lookup yields CDR1 SSHAT and CDR2 FNYEAQ (reference sequence). This CDR3 region has 16 residues. The chain's CDR3 is CASSLSAGGSQETQYF. The CDR3 DNA follows: TGTGCCAGCAGCTTATCTGCGGGGGGATCCCAAGAGACCCAGTACTTC.

A word on this clonotype: One end of the junction fails to match germline, which may point to a read error. The chain links TRBV5-1 to TRBJ2-1; 8 bases align to TRBD2. The V gene's germline CDR1 is SGHRS and CDR2 YFSETQ. CDR3 length: 16 residues. The CDR3 reads CVSSLGHGGALDEQFF. The CDR3 DNA follows: TGCGTCAGCAGCTTGGGCCACGGGGGGGCCTTGGATGAGCAGTTCTTC.

The V gene is TRBV7-2, the J gene TRBJ1-1; 9 bases map to TRBD1. The V gene end was trimmed by 1 base and the J gene end by 3 bases; junction bases not matched to a gene: 3. There are 15 residues in the CDR3. Germline assignment: CDR1 SGHTA and CDR2 FQGNSA. CDR3 nucleotide sequence: TGTGCCAGCAGCTTAGGAACAGGGGGCTACACTGAAGCTTTCTTT. Protein product: CASSLGTGGYTEAFF.

The V gene is TRBV12-3 or TRBV12-4, the J gene TRBJ1-5; D unclear. The V gene lost 5 bases and the J gene lost 3 bases, with 11 bases spanning the gap. The CDR3 has 14 amino acids. The CDR3 loop is CASSALSYNQPQHF. The CDR3 nucleotides read TGTGCCAGCAGTGCGCTATCCTACAATCAGCCCCAGCATTTT.

V gene TRBV20-1 combines with J gene TRBJ2-5; the D gene is possibly TRBD1 (7 bases). Germline CDR1 reads DFQATT; CDR2 reads SNEGSKA (reference sequence). CDR3 length equals 15 residues. Deletions cut 6 bases from V and 2 bases from J, with 19 bases between. CDR3 nucleotide sequence: TGCAGTGCCCCACGACAGGGAGGTGGGCAAGAGACCCAGTACTTC. Its translation: CSAPRQGGGQETQYF.

This clonotype was counted only a few times. This chain uses TRBV4-1 with TRBJ2-5, with 7 bases aligning to TRBD1. This CDR3 region has 16 residues. Trimming at V came to 0 bases and at J to 5 bases, leaving 9 bases not matched to a gene. CDR1 is MGHRA and CDR2 is YSYEKL in the germline V gene. The CDR3 here is CASSQERGGQGETQYF. The CDR3 DNA reads as TGCGCCAGCAGCCAAGAACGAGGGGGCCAAGGGGAGACCCAGTACTTC.

The rearrangement uses TRBV20-1 and TRBJ2-1; no reliable D call. V lost 0 bases, J lost 3 bases, and 15 bases lay in between. The CDR3 covers 16 residues. Looked up from germline, CDR1 is DFQATT and CDR2 is SNEGSKA (reference sequence). CDR3 DNA: TGCAGTGCTAGAGATCCGTCGCATTCCCTCTACAATGAGCAGTTCTTC. This encodes CSARDPSHSLYNEQFF.

In this sample, this clonotype turned up many times. The chain links TRBV29-1 to TRBJ1-5; 7 bases line up with TRBD1. The germline CDR1 and CDR2 sequences are SQVTM and ANQGSEA. CDR3 length equals 12 residues. With V trimmed by 5 bases and J by 4 bases, 2 bases remained unmatched. CDR3 DNA sequence: TGCAGCGTTCAGGGGGAGAATCAGCCCCAGCATTTT. Protein sequence: CSVQGENQPQHF.

This clonotype was recorded a few times. The gene calls are TRBV30 and TRBJ2-1; TRBD2 agrees at 8 bases. This CDR3 region has 12 residues. CDR1 is GTSNPN and CDR2 is SVGIG in the germline V gene (reference sequence). Losses at the gene ends were 3 bases for V and 9 bases for J; bases not matched to a gene: 4. CDR3 in amino acids: CAWSSGGIEQFF. CDR3 DNA sequence: TGTGCCTGGAGCTCGGGGGGGATTGAGCAGTTCTTC. Full variable domain (outside the CDR3, taken from reference TRBV30 and TRBJ2-1): SQTIHQWPATLVQPVGSPLSLECTVEGTSNPNLYWYRQAAGRGLQLLFYSVGIGQISSEVPQNLSASRPQDRQFILSSKKLLLSDSGFYLCAWSSGGIEQFFGPGTRLTVL.

The gene calls are TRBV28 and TRBJ2-3, with TRBD2 as a possible D gene (6 bases). The CDR3 extends over 17 amino acids. Per germline, CDR1 MDHEN and CDR2 SYDVKM. Trimming pared 4 bases from V and 1 base from J, leaving 18 bases between. The CDR3: CASSSAPTGVGTDTQYF. The DNA of the CDR3 is TGTGCCAGCAGTTCGGCTCCCACGGGGGTGGGCACAGATACGCAGTATTTT.

The rearrangement uses TRBV29-1 and TRBJ2-3, with D uncertain. Trimming cost V 5 bases and J 2 bases, with 11 bases left between them. There are 13 residues in the CDR3. Looked up from germline, CDR1 is SQVTM and CDR2 is ANQGSEA. CDR3 bases: TGCAGCGTTCGAAACGGTATCACAGATACGCAGTATTTT. Translating it yields CSVRNGITDTQYF.

The chain has TRBV24-1 and TRBJ2-5; 8 bases map to TRBD1. The DNA end lines up better with TRBJ2-1; the J call may be wrong. The CDR3 runs to 15 residues. Germline V CDR1 and CDR2: KGHDR, SFDVKD. The chain's CDR3 is CATSDPGQDRSEQFF. CDR3 DNA sequence: TGTGCCACCAGTGATCCGGGACAGGACCGTAGTGAGCAGTTCTTC.

This sequence joins TRBV30 and TRBJ2-5; D remains unclear. Judging by the DNA end, TRBJ2-7 fits better; the J call may be wrong. CDR3 length: 11 amino acids. Germline V gene sequence: CDR1 GTSNPN, CDR2 SVGIG (reference sequence). The CDR3 reads CASQGYHEQYF. The CDR3 nucleotides read TGTGCCAGTCAAGGGTACCACGAGCAGTACTTC.

The V and J genes are TRBV3-1 and TRBJ1-4; no firm D call. The CDR3 runs 14 residues. V lost 2 bases and J lost 2, with 6 bases in between. Germline CDR1 is LGHDT and CDR2 is YNNKEL (reference sequence). The CDR3 DNA sequence: TGTGCCAGCAGCCAAAGAGGGACTAATGAAAAACTGTTTTTT. It specifies CASSQRGTNEKLFF.

This clonotype has more than one count but fewer than ten. The gene calls are TRBV5-5 and TRBJ2-2; 7 nucleotides align to TRBD2. There are 16 residues in the CDR3. The V gene's germline CDR1 is SGHKS and CDR2 YYEKEE (reference sequence). J lost 2 bases, V lost 0 bases, and 4 bases had no gene match. The CDR3 loop reads CASSLVGGINTGELFF. The CDR3 bases are TGTGCCAGCAGCTTGGTGGGGGGGATTAACACCGGGGAGCTGTTTTTT.

In DNA form, the CDR3 reads TGTGCCAGCTCACCCCCGACCAGAGCCAAAAACATTCAGTACTTC. It is translated as CASSPPTRAKNIQYF. The J gene is TRBJ2-4, the V gene TRBV18; no definite D call. CDR1 and CDR2 from the germline V gene are KGHSH and LQKENI. There are 15 residues in the CDR3. The germline V and J ends were trimmed by 3 bases and 0 bases, with 9 bases remaining between them.

This clonotype occurred a few times. CDR3 in DNA: TGTGCCAGCAGCTCTTTACAGGGTAATCTGAACACTGAAGCTTTCTTT. This encodes CASSSLQGNLNTEAFF. The chain couples TRBV7-9 to TRBJ1-1; D possibly corresponds to TRBD1 (6 bases). V lost 4 bases to trimming and J lost 0 bases, with 15 bases between them. The CDR3 is made up of 16 amino acids. Looked up from germline, CDR1 is SEHNR and CDR2 is FQNEAQ (reference sequence).

V gene TRBV11-2 combines with J gene TRBJ2-7; weak D call: TRBD1 (5 bases). The V gene's germline CDR1 is SGHAT and CDR2 FQNNGV. V shed 7 bases and J shed 3 bases, with 13 bases lying between them. The CDR3 consists of 13 residues. The CDR3 sequence is CASKAQGSYEQYF. CDR3 in DNA: TGTGCCAGCAAAGCGCAGGGCAGCTACGAGCAGTACTTC.